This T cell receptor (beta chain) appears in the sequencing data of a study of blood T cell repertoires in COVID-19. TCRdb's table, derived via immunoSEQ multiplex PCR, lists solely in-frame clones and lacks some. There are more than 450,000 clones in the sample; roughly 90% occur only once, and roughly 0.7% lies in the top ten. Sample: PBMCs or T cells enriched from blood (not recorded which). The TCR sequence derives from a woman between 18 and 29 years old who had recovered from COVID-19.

The CDR3 here is CASARDIYSNQPQHF. CDR3 nucleotides: TGTGCCAGCGCCCGGGACATTTATAGCAATCAGCCCCAGCATTTT. The chain recombines TRBV6-5 with TRBJ1-5; tentative D call: TRBD1 (6 bases). There are 15 residues in the CDR3. The germline V and J ends were trimmed by 8 bases and 0 bases, with 14 bases remaining between them. Germline CDR1 and CDR2: MNHEY and SVGAGI.